Sequencing of this T cell receptor beta chain was carried out in a study of spatial heterogeneity in lung cancer. Specified time point: sample taken at primary tumor resection. Each CDR3 protein gets one entry after TCRdb re-called the 5' RACE reads with MiXCR. Seen here are about 1,500 distinct CDR3 sequences, less than 15% observed once, and the top ten hold roughly 15%. The table lists this clonotype with many counts. This sequence was found in a male donor with early-stage non-small cell lung cancer. The sample consisted of normal lung tissue next to the tumor, taken at surgery.

In DNA, the CDR3 is TGTGCCAGCAGCGTGAGACTAGCGGCTAGCACAGATACGCAGTATTTT. Translating it yields CASSVRLAASTDTQYF. The chain uses TRBV9 and TRBJ2-3, with 9 bases identical to TRBD2. Germline lookup yields CDR1 SGDLS and CDR2 YYNGEE. The CDR3 sequence is 16 residues long. V shed 2 bases and J 0 bases; nucleotides not matched to a gene: 4.